These 6 T cell receptor beta chains were all obtained from the same sample, sequenced in a study of blood T cell repertoires in COVID-19. Profiled with immunoSEQ multiplex PCR; TCRdb holds only in-frame clones, not every one. This sample has about 160,000 clones, with roughly four fifths found just once. Sequencing used peripheral blood. These receptors were taken from a woman older than 75 with acute or convalescent COVID-19.

The genes are TRBV21-1 and TRBJ1-5. TRBV21-1 is recorded as a pseudogene. The CDR3 length is 14 residues. CDR3 residues: CASSFRGQDQPQHF. CDR3 sequence (DNA): TGTGCCAGCAGTTTCAGAGGGCAGGATCAGCCCCAGCATTTT.

The genes are TRBV18 and TRBJ1-1; 10 positions match TRBD1. The CDR3 contains 14 residues. Germline loops: CDR1 KGHSH, CDR2 LQKENI. The J segment lost 13 bases and the V segment lost 3 bases, leaving 11 bases of the junction unmatched. The CDR3 protein is CASSPMFGQGVGFF. The CDR3 coding sequence is TGTGCCAGCTCACCTATGTTCGGACAGGGGGTGGGTTTCTTT.

The rearrangement joins TRBV7-2 to TRBJ1-2, with D perhaps matching TRBD1 (5 bases). The CDR3 totals 14 residues. Looked up from germline, CDR1 is SGHTA and CDR2 is FQGNSA. Trimming pared 1 base from V and 6 bases from J, leaving 12 bases between. The CDR3, as DNA: TGTGCCAGCAGCTTAGTTCGCAGGGAAAATGGCTACACCTTC. It yields the protein CASSLVRRENGYTF. The complete variable domain, with remaining parts taken from reference TRBV7-2 and TRBJ1-2, reads GAGVSQSPSNKVTEKGKDVELRCDPISGHTALYWYRQSLGQGLEFLIYFQGNSAPDKSGLPSDRFSAERTGGSVSTLTIQRTQQEDSAVYLCASSLVRRENGYTFGSGTRLTVV.

This clone came up once. V and J are TRBV18 and TRBJ2-1; 9 bases are a match to TRBD2. Looked up from germline, CDR1 is KGHSH and CDR2 is LQKENI. CDR3 length equals 18 residues. The V segment lost 1 base and the J segment 6 bases; nucleotides outside the gene matches: 13. The CDR3 DNA reads TGTGCCAGCTCACCACTCCCCCTAGCGGGAACCCATTCCAATGAGCAGTTCTTC. This codes for CASSPLPLAGTHSNEQFF.

This clone has just a few counts. The chain carries TRBV13 and TRBJ1-2; 9 bases are shared with TRBD1. CDR3 length: 14 residues. Germline trimming cut 2 bases from V and 4 bases from J; bases unmatched to any gene: 2. The V gene's germline CDR1 is PRHDT and CDR2 FYEKMQ (reference sequence). The chain's CDR3 is CASSLTGGSYGYTF. The CDR3, as DNA: TGTGCCAGCAGCTTAACAGGGGGCTCCTATGGCTACACCTTC.

The chain combines TRBV10-2 with TRBJ2-1; D is undetermined. Germline-derived CDR1 and CDR2 are WSHSY and SAAADI. V was shortened by 7 bases and J by 0 bases, with 7 bases between the two germline ends. The CDR3 totals 13 residues. CDR3 DNA: TGCGCCAGCAAACCGAGCTCCTACAATGAGCAGTTCTTC. Translating gives CASKPSSYNEQFF.